The T cell receptor (beta chain) described here comes from a study of vaccination and CD4 T cells after COVID-19 (dated by TCRdb to between 2022 and 2023). In the study overall: Convalescent patients had a positive SARS-CoV-2 result on nasal swab PCR, and of these patients, some ten had mild disease and one had severe disease. In the convalescent cohort there were six males and four females, among whom were two Hispanic individuals, seven Caucasians, two Asians and one multiracial person. Two doses of either the Pfizer-BioNTech BNT162b2 vaccine (n=8) or the Moderna mRNA-1273 vaccine (n=2) were administered to participants. Post-COVID blood samples were collected from convalescent patients a median of roughly 100 days after diagnosis, with a range of roughly 30 to 161 days. Post-vaccine blood samples were obtained a median of about 77 days after the second vaccine dose, with a range of about 14 to 250 days. For stimulating the cultures, overlapping spike peptide pools were used, derived from SARS-CoV-2 as well as from the common cold coronaviruses HCoV-NL63, HCoV-OC43 and HCoV-229E. In control cultures, a CEFX viral epitope pool was used as positive control, an HIV-1 Nef peptide pool was used as negative control, or no peptide was added. The spike-specific CD4+ TCR repertoire was compared before and after mRNA vaccination in fewer than eleven COVID-19 convalescent patients and a few infection-naive healthy vaccine recipients. What the work shows at the level of the full study, not this receptor alone: Relatively few convalescent patients were included in the study, and early timepoints after natural infection were not analyzed. Among convalescent patients, a median roughly 90% of the SARS-CoV-2-reactive clones seen after vaccination appeared only after vaccination, which suggests priming specific to the vaccine. Of the vaccine-specific clones in convalescent patients, 304 of 307, or nearly all, reacted only to SARS-CoV-2 spike and did not cross-react with common cold coronaviruses. The median number of SARS-CoV-2-reactive clonotypes rose from 20 to 25 after infection to 38 after vaccination, but the change was not significant.

The sample's treatment or condition, from its label and the paper: roughly 10-day PBMC culture with coronavirus spike peptide pools or control peptides (ViraFEST assay). The ViraFEST assay, used in the study, expanded antigen-specific T cells with peptide pools and then identified the expanded clonotypes through TCR sequencing. The convalescent patients' positive SARS-CoV-2 PCR tests were from March to December 2020, which was before the Alpha, Beta and Delta variants emerged in the United States. Each well held approximately 2 million PBMCs cultured in IMDM containing roughly 5% human AB serum and approximately 9.1 IU/ml IL-2, with 10 ug/ml peptide pools added. On days 3 and 7, half of the culture medium was replaced with fresh IL-2-containing medium. After roughly 9 days of culture, CD4+ T cells were isolated by negative selection with the EasySep CD4+ T cell isolation kit. PBMCs were separated from whole blood using Ficoll-Paque Plus gradient centrifugation and then either used fresh or cryopreserved at -140C. Each culture condition was generally run in triplicate wells.

Worth noting for this clonotype: Its antigen is not yet known. No much larger clone is present one base from it, and per-base qualities are unavailable.

To prepare the library, PCR was applied. At the Johns Hopkins FTIC core, DNA from the cultured CD4+ T cells underwent TCR sequencing with the Oncomine TCR Beta short-read assay. The QIAamp micro DNA kit was used to extract genomic DNA from the cultured CD4+ T cells. The Oncomine TCR Beta libraries from cultured CD4+ T cells were pooled using unique dual indexes and then sequenced on an Illumina iSeq 100. Per the original workflow: Non-productive sequences were filtered out, and CDR3s that did not start with C, did not end with F or W, or were shorter than 7 amino acids were discarded. The MANAFEST web application was used to identify antigen-specific clonotypes by comparing peptide-stimulated wells against reference wells and other culture wells. For a clone to be called positive, the clone needed an FDR below 0.05, an odds ratio above 5, and a productive frequency above 0.1% in at least two of three replicate wells. Clonotypes that were significantly expanded in both SARS-CoV-2 spike wells and at least one common cold coronavirus spike condition were defined as cross-reactive. Levenshtein distances (stringdist) and unrooted phylogenetic trees (ape) in R version 3.6.1 were used to assess CDR3 homology. The raw public data were reprocessed by TCRdb itself: fastp quality trimming at Q25, MiXCR clonotype calling, in-frame beta chains only. Here each entry gathers all rows of one CDR3 protein and keeps the most common genes and DNA. V and J calls and clone size were set by TCRdb, not the authors. In this sample the table shows over 15,000 distinct CDR3 sequences, around 45% of which occur a single time. The ten largest account for approximately 7% of the sample.

Relative to germline, V is 7 bases shorter and J is 0 bases shorter, with 10 bases between their ends. The CDR3 spans 14 residues, from the cysteine through the phenylalanine. The CDR3 DNA has 42 bases and is translated from base 1. Based on the germline V gene, the CDR1 and CDR2 sequences are MDHEN and SYDVKM. In this chain, TRBV28 is recombined with TRBJ1-5, with the D gene not confidently named. This receptor was taken from a human donor who had recovered from COVID-19. The source material was CD4+ T cells from blood, cultured in vitro, sampled after SARS-CoV-2 vaccination. The encoded CDR3 is CASNRINSNQPQHF. The DNA is as follows: TGTGCCAGCAATCGCATCAATAGCAATCAGCCCCAGCATTTT.